This is a list of T cell receptor beta chains from one sample in a study of cytomegalovirus exposure and HLA in healthy donors. Only in-frame clones appear in the TCRdb table, and some are missing; sequencing was by immunoSEQ multiplex PCR. The table has more than 80,000 clones, approximately 74% seen once. The material sequenced was PBMCs. Source of these receptors: a female donor in good health and CMV-seropositive. The CDR3 runs from the conserved cysteine through the conserved F or W. A D gene is named only where the DNA matches it firmly. Clone size is given for some rows only: seen once, a few or many times, or a class if the clone is expanded.

d_call,clone_size,v_call,j_call,cdr3_aa,cdr3_nt
-,-,TRBV6-5,TRBJ1-2,CASSQLGTRSGYTF,TGTGCCAGCAGTCAATTGGGGACAAGAAGTGGCTACACCTTC
TRBD2,-,TRBV11-2,TRBJ2-3,CASSLGTSGRNTQYF,TGTGCCAGCAGCTTGGGGACTAGCGGGAGAAATACGCAGTATTTT
-,-,TRBV6-6,TRBJ2-7,CACRSPYEQYF,TGTGCCTGCCGGAGTCCCTACGAGCAGTACTTC
-,-,TRBV30,TRBJ1-1,CAWMRGPQTTEAFF,TGTGCCTGGATGCGGGGCCCCCAGACCACTGAAGCTTTCTTT
TRBD2,few,TRBV27,TRBJ2-5,CASRPSGLPHGAQETQYF,TGTGCCAGCAGGCCTAGCGGGCTACCTCACGGGGCCCAAGAGACCCAGTACTTC
TRBD2,-,TRBV9,TRBJ2-1,CASSVAVVGGIEGGEQFF,TGTGCCAGCAGCGTAGCAGTAGTGGGAGGGATCGAAGGAGGAGAGCAGTTCTTC
-,-,TRBV7-2,TRBJ2-7,CASSLQAYEQYF,TGTGCCAGCAGCCTCCAAGCTTACGAGCAGTACTTC
-,-,TRBV23-1,TRBJ1-5,CSDQAGGNSNQPQHF,TGCTCCGACCAGGCGGGGGGAAATAGCAATCAGCCCCAGCATTTT
-,-,TRBV21-1,TRBJ1-2,CASSKNPCYNSYGYTF,TGTGCCAGCAGCAAAAACCCCTGTTACAATTCTTATGGCTACACCTTC
-,-,TRBV7-2,TRBJ1-1,CASSLIPRAIEAFF,TGTGCCAGCAGCTTAATTCCCAGGGCGATTGAAGCTTTCTTT
TRBD2,few,TRBV27,TRBJ2-7,CASSPLTSGGATRYGEQYF,TGTGCCAGCAGTCCACTAACTAGCGGGGGGGCCACCCGATACGGGGAGCAGTACTTC
TRBD2,once,TRBV28,TRBJ2-3,CATAGADTQYF,TGTGCCACGGCGGGGGCAGATACGCAGTATTTT
-,few,TRBV4-3,TRBJ2-3,CASSHLPGSTDTQYF,TGCGCCAGCAGCCACCTACCGGGGAGCACAGATACGCAGTATTTT
-,few,TRBV27,TRBJ2-7,CASSWAGDSYEQYF,TGTGCCAGCAGTTGGGCAGGGGACTCCTACGAGCAGTACTTC
-,-,TRBV7-2,TRBJ1-5,CASSLRLQQPQHF,TGTGCCAGCAGCTTACGGTTACAGCAGCCCCAGCATTTT
TRBD2,-,TRBV10-1,TRBJ2-1,CASSGTSGGGNEQFF,TGCGCCAGCAGTGGGACTAGCGGGGGGGGCAATGAGCAGTTCTTC
-,-,TRBV7-2,TRBJ1-2,CASSLADPGLGGYTF,TGTGCCAGCAGCTTAGCGGACCCAGGGCTAGGTGGCTACACCTTC
TRBD2,-,TRBV5-1,TRBJ2-7,CASSFGTSGSYEQYF,TGCGCCAGCAGCTTCGGGACTAGCGGATCCTACGAGCAGTACTTC
-,-,TRBV6-1,TRBJ1-5,CASKTIFVRDQPQHF,TGTGCCAGCAAAACCATCTTTGTACGCGATCAGCCCCAGCATTTT
-,-,TRBV5-1,TRBJ2-7,CASSFGGTEAYEQYF,TGCGCCAGCAGCTTTGGCGGGACAGAGGCCTACGAGCAGTACTTC
-,-,TRBV4-3,TRBJ1-2,CASSPGPGDYGYTF,TGCGCCAGCAGCCCAGGACCCGGGGACTATGGCTACACCTTC
-,-,TRBV27,TRBJ1-5,CASKPQTGGHQPQHF,TGTGCCAGCAAGCCCCAGACAGGCGGACATCAGCCCCAGCATTTT
TRBD1,-,TRBV28,TRBJ1-2,CASSLGGQVYGYTF,TGTGCCAGCAGTTTGGGTGGACAGGTCTATGGCTACACCTTC
TRBD2,-,TRBV7-8,TRBJ2-3,CASTLGLARTDTQYF,TGTGCCAGCACCCTCGGACTAGCCCGCACAGATACGCAGTATTTT
-,-,TRBV18,TRBJ2-1,CASSPSGANNEQFF,TGTGCCAGCTCACCTTCAGGGGCGAACAATGAGCAGTTCTTC
-,-,TRBV7-2,TRBJ1-5,CASSSYSGSNQPQHF,TGTGCCAGCAGCTCCTACTCCGGTAGCAATCAGCCCCAGCATTTT
-,-,TRBV7-9,TRBJ1-1,CASSRSGEGTEAFF,TGTGCCAGCAGCAGGTCAGGGGAAGGCACTGAAGCTTTCTTT
-,-,TRBV4-1,TRBJ2-7,CASSQVGFVGRFHEQYF,TGCGCCAGCAGCCAAGTTGGGTTTGTGGGGCGCTTCCACGAGCAGTACTTC